This TCR beta chain was found in a study of regulatory T cells in long-lasting Graves disease. This clonotype has at least ten counts. The sample's time point: newly diagnosed GD, antithyroid drugs for less than 3 months. Extracted PBMC RNA gave rise to the TCR library. Enrollment of patients was through an endocrinology department in Xi'an, China. Construction of TCR beta libraries relied on iRepertoire HTBI primers and on Arm-PCR targeting CDR3 regions. TCRdb re-analysed the multiplex PCR reads in MiXCR, keeping a single row per CDR3 protein. The profile covers approximately 400,000 distinct CDR3 sequences, with around a sixth appearing a single time and about a fifth taken by the ten largest. The receptor's source is a female donor with Graves disease. The specimen was peripheral blood mononuclear cells (PBMCs), collected at new diagnosis, from a patient treated with antithyroid drugs.

The CDR3 nucleotides read TGTGCCATCGCAGCGGCTAGCGGGAGTGAAGAGCAGTACTTC. Translated, it gives CAIAAASGSEEQYF. The chain is built from TRBV10-3 and TRBJ2-7, with 10 bases aligning to TRBD2. Per germline, CDR1 ENHRY and CDR2 SYGVKD. The CDR3 contains 14 residues. After removal of 8 bases from V and 7 bases from J, the junction contained 11 bases not matched to a gene.